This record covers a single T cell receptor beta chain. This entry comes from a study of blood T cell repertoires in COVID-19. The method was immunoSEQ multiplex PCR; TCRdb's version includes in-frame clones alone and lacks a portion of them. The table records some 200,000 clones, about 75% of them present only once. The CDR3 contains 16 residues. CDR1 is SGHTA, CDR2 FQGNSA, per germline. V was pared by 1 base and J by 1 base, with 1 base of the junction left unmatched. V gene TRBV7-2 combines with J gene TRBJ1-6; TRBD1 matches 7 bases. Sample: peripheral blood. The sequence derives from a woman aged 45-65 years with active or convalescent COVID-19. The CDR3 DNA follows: TGTGCCAGCAGCTTAGGGGGACAGTCCTATAATTCACCCCTCCACTTT. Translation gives CASSLGGQSYNSPLHF.